These T cell receptor beta chains were read from a single sample in a study of Graves' ophthalmopathy and Graves' hyperthyroidism. MiXCR, applied by TCRdb to the multiplex PCR reads, yields one record per CDR3 protein. The table has over 500,000 distinct CDR3 sequences, 22% seen once. Material for sequencing was peripheral blood. The receptors were gathered from a woman aged 18-29 years with stable Graves' hyperthyroidism. Some clones in this sample may be carry-over from other donors' samples. Each CDR3 is given with its conserved first and last residue. D genes are given only for firm matches. Rows give clone size only sometimes, using once, few, many, or a class for an expanded clone.

>TRBV20-1|many|.|TRBJ1-2
CSAGYSVNGYTF
TGCAGTGCGGGGTACAGCGTTAATGGCTACACCTTC
>TRBV20-1|.|TRBD1|TRBJ2-7
CSARVGGQNYEQYF
TGCAGTGCTAGAGTTGGGGGACAGAACTACGAGCAGTACTTC
>TRBV18|few|TRBD1|TRBJ2-2
CASSIRTGDTGELFF
TGTGCCAGCTCAATTCGGACAGGTGACACCGGGGAGCTGTTTTTT
>TRBV30|few|.|TRBJ2-2
CAWSETTGELFF
TGTGCCTGGAGTGAGACCACCGGGGAGCTGTTTTTT
>TRBV19|.|.|TRBJ1-2
CASSIDWESGYTF
TGTGCCAGTAGTATAGATTGGGAGAGTGGCTACACCTTC
>TRBV29-1|few|.|TRBJ2-7
CSVSPLEGPNYEQYF
TGCAGCGTCAGCCCATTGGAGGGTCCGAACTACGAGCAGTACTTC
>TRBV12-3/TRBV12-4|many|.|TRBJ2-7
CASSFAGRNYEQYF
TGTGCCAGCAGTTTTGCGGGCAGAAACTACGAGCAGTACTTC
>TRBV19|.|TRBD2|TRBJ2-2
CAISGLADTGELFF
TGTGCCATTTCGGGACTAGCGGACACCGGGGAGCTGTTTTTT
>TRBV20-1|many|TRBD1|TRBJ2-6
CSAMGQGSSGANVLTF
TGCAGTGCTATGGGACAGGGGAGCTCTGGGGCCAACGTCCTGACTTTC
>TRBV12-3/TRBV12-4|.|.|TRBJ1-1
CASSPSGDGTEAFF
TGTGCCAGCAGCCCTTCGGGTGACGGCACTGAAGCTTTCTTT
>TRBV12-3/TRBV12-4|.|.|TRBJ1-5
CASRGYGAQHF
TGTGCCAGCAGAGGTTACGGAGCCCAGCATTTT
>TRBV6-1|.|.|TRBJ1-3
CASSPSSSSGNTIYF
TGTGCCAGCAGTCCAAGTTCCTCCTCTGGAAACACCATATATTTT
>TRBV11-2|many|.|TRBJ2-2
CASRGLKDGGELFF
TGTGCCAGCAGGGGGTTGAAGGACGGCGGGGAGCTGTTTTTT
>TRBV15|many|.|TRBJ2-3
CATSRDWSSTDTQYF
TGTGCCACCAGCAGAGATTGGAGTAGCACAGATACGCAGTATTTT
>TRBV7-2|.|TRBD1|TRBJ2-5
CASSLGSGQIQETQYF
TGTGCCAGCAGCTTAGGGTCGGGACAGATCCAAGAGACCCAGTACTTC
>TRBV4-1|.|.|TRBJ2-6
CASSHASVTGANVLTF
TGCGCCAGCAGCCACGCAAGCGTAACTGGGGCCAACGTCCTGACTTTC
>TRBV12-5|many|TRBD2|TRBJ2-7
CASGLFHTSGGSSYEQYF
TGTGCTAGTGGTTTGTTCCACACTAGCGGGGGGAGCTCCTACGAGCAGTACTTC
>TRBV9|many|.|TRBJ2-2
CASSVDYTGELFF
TGTGCCAGCAGCGTAGACTACACCGGGGAGCTGTTTTTT
>TRBV10-3|many|.|TRBJ1-2
CATGELAEPNYGYTF
TGTGCCACCGGGGAACTGGCGGAACCTAACTATGGCTACACCTTC
>TRBV12-3/TRBV12-4|.|TRBD1|TRBJ2-4
CASSRTGGKNIQYF
TGTGCCAGCAGTCGGACAGGGGGCAAAAACATTCAGTACTTC
>TRBV12-3/TRBV12-4|many|TRBD1|TRBJ1-5
CASRSSTGGWYQPQHF
TGTGCCAGCAGATCCTCGACAGGGGGCTGGTATCAGCCCCAGCATTTT
>TRBV27|.|.|TRBJ2-7
CASSLGQGPLYEQYF
TGTGCCAGCAGTTTGGGGCAGGGGCCGCTCTACGAGCAGTACTTC
>TRBV11-2|many|.|TRBJ1-1
CASRLEDRLNTEAFF
TGTGCCAGCAGGTTAGAGGACAGACTGAACACTGAAGCTTTCTTT
>TRBV2|.|.|TRBJ2-7
CASSEGASYEQYF
TGTGCCAGCAGTGAGGGGGCCTCCTACGAGCAGTACTTC
>TRBV12-3/TRBV12-4|.|.|TRBJ2-7
CASSYHWNEQYF
TGTGCCAGCAGTTACCACTGGAACGAGCAGTACTTC
>TRBV6-2/TRBV6-3|.|.|TRBJ1-1
CASTHYPWGTEAFF
TGTGCCAGCACCCACTACCCTTGGGGCACTGAAGCTTTCTTT
>TRBV3-1|few|.|TRBJ1-2
CASSQITYGRRGGYTF
TGTGCCAGCAGCCAAATCACGTATGGACGCCGCGGTGGCTACACCTTC